The sequence of this T cell receptor beta chain was determined in a study of blood T cells in healthy people across ages. The use of a sample-barcoded 5' primer and a J-beta primer mix characterized a second PCR of roughly 6 to 11 cycles. TCRdb itself ran the 5' RACE reads through MiXCR, one entry per CDR3 protein. Here the sample spans 750,000 to 950,000 distinct CDR3 sequences, 20% to 30% being singletons. Isolation of PBMCs gave at least 6 million cells per sample. This clonotype came up many times. Its antigen remains unknown. Germline V gene lookup returns CDR1 KGHDR and CDR2 SFDVKD. The CDR3 covers 14 residues. Trimming pared 1 base from V and 6 bases from J, leaving 11 bases between. Regarding the study as a whole: Expanded clonotype shifts may have been confounded, as the donors had an unknown CMV status.

The sample also formed part of further work on T cells of mothers and their children. This second study notes: At a rate of approximately 1.4 ug per 15 ul, cDNA synthesis received all of the extracted RNA.

V is TRBV24-1 and J is TRBJ2-5; D not certain. The TCR originated in a boy younger than 18 in good health. Sequences were obtained from blood. CDR3 loop: CATSDFQESKTQYF. In nucleotides, the CDR3 is TGTGCCACCAGTGATTTTCAAGAGTCGAAGACCCAGTACTTC.